The T cell receptor (beta chain) under discussion was sequenced for a study of Graves' ophthalmopathy and Graves' hyperthyroidism. Recruitment covered hyperthyroidism patients aged 18 to 65 whose new diagnosis was of under 2 months' duration. This clonotype occurred many times. TCR beta CDR3 amplification used RNA transcripts. The workflow started with a first-round RT-PCR run with HTBI primers and then moved on to a second-round multiplex PCR. TCRdb reanalysed the multiplex PCR reads using MiXCR and keeps one entry per CDR3 protein. The sample has about 1.2 million distinct CDR3 sequences; less than 45% are singletons. Losses at the gene ends were 7 bases for V and 3 bases for J; bases not matched to a gene: 5. CDR3 length: 14 amino acids. From germline, CDR1 is WSHSY and CDR2 SAAADI.

This receptor was obtained from an adult man with Graves' hyperthyroidism. This sequence joins TRBV10-2 and TRBJ2-5, with 10 bases aligning to TRBD2. Sequencing was done on a sample of peripheral blood or thyroid tissue (not recorded which). The CDR3 spells CASIAGGPKETQYF. In DNA, the CDR3 is TGCGCCAGCATAGCGGGGGGCCCCAAAGAGACCCAGTACTTC.